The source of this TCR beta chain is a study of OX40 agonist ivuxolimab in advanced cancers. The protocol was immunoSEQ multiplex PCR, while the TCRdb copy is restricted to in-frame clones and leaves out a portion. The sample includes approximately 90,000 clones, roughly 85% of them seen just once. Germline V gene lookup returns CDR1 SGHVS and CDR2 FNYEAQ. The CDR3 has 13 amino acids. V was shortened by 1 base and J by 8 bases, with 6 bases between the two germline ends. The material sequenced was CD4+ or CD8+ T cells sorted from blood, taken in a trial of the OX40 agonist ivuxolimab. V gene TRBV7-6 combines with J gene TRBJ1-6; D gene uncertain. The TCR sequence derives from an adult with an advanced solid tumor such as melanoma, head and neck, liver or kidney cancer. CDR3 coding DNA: TGTGCCAGCAGCTTAGGGCGGGATTCACCCCTCCACTTT. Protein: CASSLGRDSPLHF.